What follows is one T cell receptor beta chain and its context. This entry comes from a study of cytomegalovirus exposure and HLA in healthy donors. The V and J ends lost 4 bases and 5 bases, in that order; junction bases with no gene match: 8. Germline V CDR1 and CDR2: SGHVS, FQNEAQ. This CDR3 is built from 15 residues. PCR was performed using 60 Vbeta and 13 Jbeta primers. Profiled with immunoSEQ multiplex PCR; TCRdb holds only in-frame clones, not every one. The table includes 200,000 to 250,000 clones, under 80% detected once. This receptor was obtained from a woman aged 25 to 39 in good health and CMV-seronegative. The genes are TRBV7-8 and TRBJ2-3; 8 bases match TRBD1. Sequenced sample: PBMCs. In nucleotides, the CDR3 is TGTGCCAGCAGCTCCCGGGACAGGAAGGGAGATACGCAGTATTTT. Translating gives CASSSRDRKGDTQYF.